The 10 T cell receptor beta chains listed next were all sequenced from one sample in a study of blood T cells in healthy people across ages. The authors ran a second PCR of about 7 to 11 cycles using a sample-barcoded 5' primer and a J-beta primer mix. Each CDR3 protein is one row after TCRdb ran MiXCR on the 5' RACE reads. The sample carries about 800,000 distinct CDR3 sequences, 20% to 25% recorded once. The same data also went into a second study, on T cells of mothers and their children.

The sequencing sample was made of blood. These receptors all stem from a boy aged 5-17 years in good health.

The V gene is TRBV7-9, the J gene TRBJ1-3; tentatively, D is TRBD1 (6 bases). The CDR3 covers 16 residues. V lost 5 bases, J lost 2 bases, and 16 bases lay in between. The V gene's germline CDR1 is SEHNR and CDR2 FQNEAQ (reference sequence). The CDR3 is CASSPEWGGTGNTIYF. The CDR3, as DNA: TGTGCCAGCAGCCCGGAGTGGGGGGGCACTGGAAACACCATATATTTT.

CDR3 region: CASSQDGPVSGHTDTQYF. The CDR3 nucleotides read TGCGCCAGCAGCCAAGATGGGCCGGTGAGCGGCCACACAGATACGCAGTATTTT. The chain recombines TRBV4-3 with TRBJ2-3; D is perhaps TRBD2 (5 bases). The CDR3 has 18 amino acids. The V gene's germline CDR1 is LGHNA and CDR2 YSLEER. Trimming removed 0 bases from V and 2 bases from J, with 18 bases in between.

This clonotype was seen only a few times. V gene TRBV12-3 or TRBV12-4 combines with J gene TRBJ2-5; 11 bases align to TRBD1. CDR3 length equals 17 residues. Trimming took 0 bases from V and 5 from J; bases not matched to a gene: 8. This CDR3 reads CASSLAMRTGGAETQYF. The CDR3 DNA is TGTGCCAGCAGTTTAGCGATGAGGACAGGGGGCGCTGAGACCCAGTACTTC.

V gene TRBV29-1 combines with J gene TRBJ2-7; D gene unclear. With 4 bases removed from V and 2 bases from J, the gap between germline ends came to 9 bases. Germline loops: CDR1 SQVTM, CDR2 ANQGSEA. The CDR3 has 12 amino acids. In nucleotides, the CDR3 is TGCAGCGTTGCCGACAACGCCTACGAGCAGTACTTC. It codes for CSVADNAYEQYF.

This clonotype was detected only a few times. The chain uses TRBV5-1 and TRBJ2-1, with TRBD1 identical over 9 bases. The CDR3 runs 15 residues. Per germline, CDR1 SGHRS and CDR2 YFSETQ. Trimming took 3 bases from V and 3 from J; bases not matched to a gene: 4. CDR3 amino acids: CASSSSTGGYNEQFF. The DNA for the CDR3 is TGCGCCAGCAGCTCCTCGACAGGGGGCTACAATGAGCAGTTCTTC.

The chain has TRBV15 and TRBJ1-1; D is unclear. The CDR3 has 11 residues. In germline, CDR1 is LNHNV, CDR2 YYDKDF (reference sequence). V was trimmed by 6 bases and J by 0 bases, leaving 2 bases between them. The CDR3, as DNA: TGTGCCACCAGAATGAACACTGAAGCTTTCTTT. Translation: CATRMNTEAFF.

This rearrangement joins TRBV20-1 to TRBJ1-5, with 9 bases that match TRBD1. The junction had 3 bases not matched to a gene; V was cut back by 4 bases and J by 2 bases. The germline gives CDR1 DFQATT, CDR2 SNEGSKA (reference sequence). The CDR3 spans 14 residues. The CDR3 reads CSAKDRGGNQPQHF. CDR3 in DNA: TGCAGTGCTAAGGACAGGGGAGGCAATCAGCCCCAGCATTTT.

Points on this clonotype: Germline is not matched at one junction end, which may reflect a read error. This sequence joins TRBV7-2 and TRBJ2-1; no reliable D call. The DNA end is more similar to TRBJ2-5, so the J call may be wrong. The CDR3 is made up of 15 amino acids. The germline gives CDR1 SGHTA, CDR2 FQGNSA. The CDR3 coding sequence is TGTGCCAGCAGCTTTTCCCCAGGCCTCCAAGGGACCCAGTACTTC. This encodes CASSFSPGLQGTQYF.

The rearrangement uses TRBV15 and TRBJ2-1; D not resolved. This CDR3 has 14 amino acids. V was shortened by 0 bases and J by 5 bases, with 8 bases between the two germline ends. CDR1 LNHNV and CDR2 YYDKDF come from the germline V gene (reference sequence). This CDR3 is CATSREVLDNEQFF. The DNA of the CDR3 is TGTGCCACCAGCAGAGAAGTTCTAGACAATGAGCAGTTCTTC.

In this sample, this clonotype turned up a few times. This chain uses TRBV4-3 with TRBJ1-6, with TRBD1 matching over 7 bases. With V trimmed by 1 base and J by 5 bases, 2 bases remained unmatched. Germline CDR1 reads LGHNA; CDR2 reads YSLEER. CDR3 length: 15 residues. The CDR3 DNA reads TGCGCCAGCAGCCAAGTTGACAGGGATAATTCACCCCTCCACTTT. Its translation is CASSQVDRDNSPLHF.